This T cell receptor beta chain was captured by sequencing in a study of OX40 agonist ivuxolimab in advanced cancers. Study-level information: Patients were infused with ivuxolimab every 2 weeks at 0.01 to 10 mg/kg.

General study results and limits: In the 0.1 to 3.0 mg/kg range, CD4+ and CD8+ blood T cells had expanded clonally by week 6. There were, on average, more expanded clones in CD8+ T cells than in CD4+.

Autoimmune disease history or systemic immunosuppression barred patients. Produced via immunoSEQ multiplex PCR; TCRdb's table is partial and in-frame only. This table has roughly 30,000 clones, just under 90% appearing once. Trimming left V 4 bases short and J 3 bases short, with 12 bases between. The length of the CDR3 is 14 residues. CDR1 is MNHEY, CDR2 SMNVEV, per germline (reference sequence). Remarks on this clone: Its matching antigen is unknown.

Here the sequenced sample was CD4+ or CD8+ T cells sorted from blood, taken in a trial of the OX40 agonist ivuxolimab. The gene calls are TRBV27 and TRBJ1-1, with D possibly matching TRBD1 (6 bases). This clonotype originated in an adult with an advanced solid tumor such as melanoma, head and neck, liver or kidney cancer. CDR3 sequence (DNA): TGTGCCAGCAGTTCGTGGACAGAGGACACTGAAGCTTTCTTT. Protein product: CASSSWTEDTEAFF.